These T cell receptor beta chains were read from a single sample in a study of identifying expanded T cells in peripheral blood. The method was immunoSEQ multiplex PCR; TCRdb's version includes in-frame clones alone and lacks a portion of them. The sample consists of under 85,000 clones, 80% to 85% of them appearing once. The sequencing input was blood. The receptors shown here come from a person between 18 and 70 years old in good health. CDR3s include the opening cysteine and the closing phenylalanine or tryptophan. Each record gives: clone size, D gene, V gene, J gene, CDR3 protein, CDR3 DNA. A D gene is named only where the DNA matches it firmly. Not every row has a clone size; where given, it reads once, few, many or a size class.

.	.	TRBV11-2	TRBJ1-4	CASSYNPDAEKLFF	TGTGCCAGCAGCTATAACCCGGACGCTGAAAAACTGTTTTTT
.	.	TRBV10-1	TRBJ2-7	CASTGGGSSYEQYF	TGCGCCAGCACTGGGGGGGGCAGCTCCTACGAGCAGTACTTC
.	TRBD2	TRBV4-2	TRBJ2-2	CASSQGQREANTGELFF	TGTGCCAGCAGCCAAGGACAGCGGGAGGCGAACACCGGGGAGCTGTTTTTT
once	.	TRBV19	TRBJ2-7	CASSWAGISYEQYF	TGTGCCAGTAGTTGGGCGGGCATATCCTACGAGCAGTACTTC
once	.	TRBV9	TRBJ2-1	CASSVEANSYNEQFF	TGTGCCAGCAGCGTAGAAGCCAACTCCTACAATGAGCAGTTCTTC
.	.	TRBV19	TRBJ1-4	CASSIRGDYEKLFF	TGTGCCAGTAGTATAAGAGGCGATTATGAAAAACTGTTTTTT
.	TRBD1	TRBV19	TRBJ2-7	CASSSQGQTAYEQYF	TGTGCCAGTAGTAGTCAGGGACAGACAGCCTACGAGCAGTACTTC
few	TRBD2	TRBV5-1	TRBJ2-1	CASSLGQREGDEQFF	TGCGCCAGCAGCTTGGGGCAGCGGGAGGGCGATGAGCAGTTCTTC
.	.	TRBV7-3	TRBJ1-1	CASSLMADNTEAFF	TGTGCCAGCAGCTTAATGGCAGATAACACTGAAGCTTTCTTT
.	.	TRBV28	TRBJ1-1	CASSSQGLNTEAFF	TGTGCCAGCAGTTCTCAGGGGTTGAACACTGAAGCTTTCTTT
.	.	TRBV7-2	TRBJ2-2	CASSLSWNTGELFF	TGTGCCAGCAGCCTGAGTTGGAACACCGGGGAGCTGTTTTTT
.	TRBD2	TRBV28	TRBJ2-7	CAGAGGRKDEQYF	TGTGCTGGGGCGGGCGGGAGAAAGGACGAGCAGTACTTC
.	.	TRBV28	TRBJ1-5	CASSPVGDLRPQHF	TGTGCCAGCAGCCCAGTGGGGGATCTTCGGCCCCAGCATTTT
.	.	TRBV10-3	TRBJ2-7	CAISEAGGSSYEQYF	TGTGCCATCAGTGAAGCCGGGGGTAGTTCCTACGAGCAGTACTTC
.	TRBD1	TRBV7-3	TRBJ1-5	CASSHPGQGPVFNQPQHF	TGTGCCAGCAGCCACCCGGGACAGGGGCCAGTCTTCAATCAGCCCCAGCATTTT
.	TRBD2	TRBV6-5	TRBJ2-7	CASSPGFSGFNEQYF	TGTGCCAGCAGCCCCGGATTTAGCGGGTTTAACGAGCAGTACTTC
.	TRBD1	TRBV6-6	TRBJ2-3	CASSPTTGDGADTQYF	TGTGCCAGCAGTCCGACGACAGGGGATGGTGCAGATACGCAGTATTTT
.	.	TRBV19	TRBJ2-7	CASRSGDEQYF	TGTGCCAGTAGGTCAGGGGACGAGCAGTACTTC
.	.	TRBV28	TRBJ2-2	CASFRVETGELFF	TGTGCCAGCTTCAGGGTGGAAACCGGGGAGCTGTTTTTT
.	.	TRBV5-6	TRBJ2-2	CASSQGTGELFF	TGTGCCAGCAGCCAGGGGACCGGGGAGCTGTTTTTT
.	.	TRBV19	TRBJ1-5	CASSKEVFYSNQPQHF	TGTGCCAGTAGTAAGGAGGTGTTCTATAGCAATCAGCCCCAGCATTTT
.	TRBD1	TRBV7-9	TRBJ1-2	CASSLTGQLYGYTF	TGTGCCAGCAGCTTAACGGGACAGCTCTATGGCTACACCTTC
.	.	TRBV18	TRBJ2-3	CASSASSVASTDTQYF	TGTGCCAGCTCAGCCTCCAGTGTTGCTAGCACAGATACGCAGTATTTT
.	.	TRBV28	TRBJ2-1	CASRPGYNEQFF	TGTGCCAGCAGACCTGGATACAATGAGCAGTTCTTC
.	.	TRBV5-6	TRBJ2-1	CASSLAGGNEQFF	TGTGCCAGCAGCCTAGCCGGAGGCAATGAGCAGTTCTTC
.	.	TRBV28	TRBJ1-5	CASSLSRGDRNQPQHF	TGTGCCAGCAGTTTATCGAGGGGGGATCGCAATCAGCCCCAGCATTTT
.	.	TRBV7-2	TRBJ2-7	CASSVPGRRSYEQYF	TGTGCCAGCAGCGTTCCGGGACGTAGATCCTACGAGCAGTACTTC
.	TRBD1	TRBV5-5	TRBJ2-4	CASSLATGSQNIQYF	TGTGCCAGCAGCTTGGCGACAGGGAGCCAAAACATTCAGTACTTC
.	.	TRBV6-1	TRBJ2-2	CASSERPTVNTGELFF	TGTGCCAGCAGTGAACGTCCCACAGTGAACACCGGGGAGCTGTTTTTT
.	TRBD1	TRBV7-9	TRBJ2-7	CASSPDRDRGQYEQYF	TGTGCCAGCAGCCCAGACCGGGACAGGGGGCAATACGAGCAGTACTTC
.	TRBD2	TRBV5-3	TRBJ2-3	CARSRDLAERSTDTQYF	TGTGCCAGAAGCCGAGACCTAGCGGAGAGATCCACAGATACGCAGTATTTT
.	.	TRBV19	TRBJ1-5	CASSQEAGEVRF	TGTGCCAGTAGCCAAGAAGCAGGGGAGGTCCGTTTT
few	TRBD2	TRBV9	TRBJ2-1	CASSVSGFSSYNEQFF	TGTGCCAGCAGCGTTAGCGGGTTTAGCTCCTACAATGAGCAGTTCTTC
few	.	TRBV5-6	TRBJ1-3	CASSLAGGANTIYF	TGTGCCAGCAGCTTGGCCGGTGGTGCGAACACCATATATTTT
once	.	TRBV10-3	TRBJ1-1	CAITGDGNTEAFF	TGTGCCATCACTGGGGACGGGAACACTGAAGCTTTCTTT
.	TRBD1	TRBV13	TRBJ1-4	CASSLWSGGEKLFF	TGTGCCAGCAGCTTATGGTCAGGGGGTGAAAAACTGTTTTTT
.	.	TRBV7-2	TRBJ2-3	CASSSGVITDTQYF	TGTGCCAGCAGCTCGGGGGTCATAACAGATACGCAGTATTTT
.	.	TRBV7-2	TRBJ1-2	CASRRLDSDGYTF	TGTGCCAGCAGAAGACTAGACAGTGATGGCTACACCTTC
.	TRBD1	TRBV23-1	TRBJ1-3	CASRPWGQGSFYSGNTIYF	TGCGCCAGCAGGCCTTGGGGACAGGGTTCCTTCTACTCTGGAAACACCATATATTTT
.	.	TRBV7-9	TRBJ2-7	CASSLADEQYF	TGTGCCAGCAGCTTGGCTGACGAGCAGTACTTC